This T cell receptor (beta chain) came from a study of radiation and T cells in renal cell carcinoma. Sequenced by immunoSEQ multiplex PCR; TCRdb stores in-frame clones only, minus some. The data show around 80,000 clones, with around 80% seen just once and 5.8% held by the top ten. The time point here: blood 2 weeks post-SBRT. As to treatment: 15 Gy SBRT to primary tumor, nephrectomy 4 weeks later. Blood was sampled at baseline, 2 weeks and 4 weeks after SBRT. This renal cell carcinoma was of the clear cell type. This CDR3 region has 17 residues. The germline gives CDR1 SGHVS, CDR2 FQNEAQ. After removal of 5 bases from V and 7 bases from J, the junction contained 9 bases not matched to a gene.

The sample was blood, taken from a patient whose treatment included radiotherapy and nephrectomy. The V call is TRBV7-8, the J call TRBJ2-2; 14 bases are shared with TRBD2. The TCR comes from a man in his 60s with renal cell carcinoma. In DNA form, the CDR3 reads TGTGCCAGCAGCCTGCGGACTAGCGGGAGGACCCACGGGGAGCTGTTTTTT. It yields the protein CASSLRTSGRTHGELFF.